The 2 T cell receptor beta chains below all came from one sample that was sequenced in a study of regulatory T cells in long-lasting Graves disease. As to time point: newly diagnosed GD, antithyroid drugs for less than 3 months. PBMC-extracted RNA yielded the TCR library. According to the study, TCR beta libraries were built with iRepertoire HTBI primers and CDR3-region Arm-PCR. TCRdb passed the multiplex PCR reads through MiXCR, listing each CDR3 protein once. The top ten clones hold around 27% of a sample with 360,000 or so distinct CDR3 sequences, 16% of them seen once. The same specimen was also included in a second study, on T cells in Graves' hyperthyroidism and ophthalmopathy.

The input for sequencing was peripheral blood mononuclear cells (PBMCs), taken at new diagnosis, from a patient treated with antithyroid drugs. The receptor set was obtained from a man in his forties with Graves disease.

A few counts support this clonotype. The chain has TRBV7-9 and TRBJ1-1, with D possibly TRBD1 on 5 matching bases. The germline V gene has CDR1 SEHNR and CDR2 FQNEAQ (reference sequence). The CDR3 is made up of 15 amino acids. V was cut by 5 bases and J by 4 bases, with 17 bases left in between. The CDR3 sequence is CASSPGGGEVTEAFF. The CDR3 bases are TGTGCCAGCAGCCCGGGGGGGGGGGAGGTCACTGAAGCTTTCTTT. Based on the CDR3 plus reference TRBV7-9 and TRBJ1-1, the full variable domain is DTGVSQNPRHKITKRGQNVTFRCDPISEHNRLYWYRQTLGQGPEFLTYFQNEAQLEKSRLLSDRFSAERPKGSFSTLEIQRTEQGDSAMYLCASSPGGGEVTEAFFGQGTRLTVV.

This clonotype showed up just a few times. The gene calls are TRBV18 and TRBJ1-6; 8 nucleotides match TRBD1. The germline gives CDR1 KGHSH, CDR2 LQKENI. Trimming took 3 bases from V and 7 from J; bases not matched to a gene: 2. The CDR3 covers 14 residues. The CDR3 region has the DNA TGTGCCAGCTCACCGAGGACAGGGAATTCACCCCTCCACTTT. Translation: CASSPRTGNSPLHF.